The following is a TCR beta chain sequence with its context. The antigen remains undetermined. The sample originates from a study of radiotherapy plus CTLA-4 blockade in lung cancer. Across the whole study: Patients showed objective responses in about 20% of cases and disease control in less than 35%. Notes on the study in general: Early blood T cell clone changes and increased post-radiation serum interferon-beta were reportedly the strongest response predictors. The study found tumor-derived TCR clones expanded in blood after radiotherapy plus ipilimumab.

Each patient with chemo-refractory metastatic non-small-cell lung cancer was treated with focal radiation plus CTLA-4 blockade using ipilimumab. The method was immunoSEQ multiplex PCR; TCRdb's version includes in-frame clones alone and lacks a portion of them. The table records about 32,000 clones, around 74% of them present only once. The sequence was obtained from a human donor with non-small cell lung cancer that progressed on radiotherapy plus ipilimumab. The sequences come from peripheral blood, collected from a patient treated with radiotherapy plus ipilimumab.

In DNA, the CDR3 is TGTGCAGCCTGGGGGACAGGGATTAGCAATCAGCCCCAGCATTTT. Translated: CAAWGTGISNQPQHF. The chain recombines TRBV6-1 with TRBJ1-5, with 9 positions matching TRBD1. CDR1 MNHNS and CDR2 SASEGT come from the germline V gene. The CDR3 is 15 amino acids.